This T cell receptor beta chain was identified in a study of T-cell memory formation after mild COVID-19. General study points: Contracting CD8+ clones were enriched in EMRA, CD4+ mainly in CM and EM. Among clones contracting day 15 to 85, CD4/CD8 was balanced, whereas later expanders leaned CD4+.

As regards this clonotype: Its antigen remains unknown.

Constant-segment primers were used for 5'RACE, and the resulting TCR alpha and TCR beta cDNA libraries carried sample barcodes and UMIs. TCRdb re-analysed the 5' RACE reads in MiXCR, keeping a single row per CDR3 protein. The table has 470,000 or so distinct CDR3 sequences, 20% to 25% seen once; the top ten hold under 15%. The sequenced sample consisted of PBMCs or a T cell subset sorted from them (not recorded which). This receptor was identified in an adult woman who had mild COVID-19 (a few samples of this study predate the infection). Cell type and time point are not known.

DNA for the CDR3: TGTGCCACCAAGGACAGGGGCCAAGAGACCCAGTACTTC. Translated, it gives CATKDRGQETQYF. The rearrangement joins TRBV15 to TRBJ2-5, with TRBD1 identical over 9 bases. Germline V lookup: CDR1 LNHNV, CDR2 YYDKDF (reference sequence). CDR3 length equals 13 residues. V trimming: 7 bases; J trimming: 1 base; junction bases outside the gene matches: 1.